This TCR beta chain originates from a study of T cells after yellow fever vaccination. Whole-study findings and limits: Clonotype sharing between CD4 and CD8 compartments was small. Though weaker, the secondary response peaked faster, on day 5 versus 15.

As TCR cDNA was made by 5'RACE template switching, a universal primer site and UMIs were added. TCRdb fed the 5' RACE reads into MiXCR, producing one record per CDR3 protein. The data contain more than 50,000 distinct CDR3 sequences, approximately 5.5% of them seen just once; the ten biggest clones take up roughly a third. CDR1 and CDR2 (germline): SGHTA, FQGTGA. Trimming removed 5 bases at V and 4 bases at J, with 15 bases between. The CDR3 sequence is 15 residues long. This clonotype counts as medium-sized. The gene calls are TRBV7-3 and TRBJ2-1; D tentatively fits TRBD1 or TRBD2 (5 bases each). Sequenced here: PBMCs, either bulk or a sorted T-cell subset (CD4+, CD8+, memory, or dextramer-sorted; not recorded which), sampled on the day of the yellow fever booster vaccination. The source of this sequence is a man aged 18 to 30 who received the YFV17D yellow fever vaccine. CDR3 sequence: CASSRGASGYNEQFF. The DNA of the CDR3 is TGTGCCAGCAGCCGAGGGGCCTCCGGGTACAATGAGCAGTTCTTC.